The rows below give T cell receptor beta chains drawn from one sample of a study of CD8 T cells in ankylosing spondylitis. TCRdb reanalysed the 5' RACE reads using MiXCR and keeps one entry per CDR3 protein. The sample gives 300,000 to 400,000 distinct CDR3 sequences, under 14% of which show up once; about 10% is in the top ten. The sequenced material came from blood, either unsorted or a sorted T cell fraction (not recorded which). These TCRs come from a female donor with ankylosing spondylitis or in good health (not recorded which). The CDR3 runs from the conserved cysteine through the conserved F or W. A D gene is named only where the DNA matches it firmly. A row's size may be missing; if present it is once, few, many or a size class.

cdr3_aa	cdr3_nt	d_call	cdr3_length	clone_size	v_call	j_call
CASSLSGTHTGELFF	TGTGCCAGCAGCCTTAGCGGGACGCACACCGGGGAGCTGTTTTTT	TRBD2	15	NA	TRBV5-4	TRBJ2-2
CATSSTPRDTQYF	TGTGCCACCAGCAGCACCCCCAGAGATACGCAGTATTTT	NA	13	many	TRBV15	TRBJ2-3
CASSSPGLRGKNIQYF	TGTGCCAGCAGCTCCCCCGGACTGAGGGGCAAAAACATTCAGTACTTC	NA	16	NA	TRBV7-2	TRBJ2-4
CAWGRDRDTGELFF	TGTGCCTGGGGCCGAGACAGGGACACCGGGGAGCTGTTTTTT	TRBD1	14	NA	TRBV30	TRBJ2-2
CASIPEYRTVEAFF	TGTGCCAGCATTCCCGAATACAGGACAGTTGAAGCTTTCTTT	NA	14	many	TRBV2	TRBJ1-1
CASSSTGGQEQFF	TGTGCCAGCAGCTCTACAGGGGGCCAAGAGCAGTTCTTC	TRBD1	13	NA	TRBV7-9	TRBJ2-1
CASSLGPETEYF	TGCGCCAGCAGCTTGGGACCGGAGACCGAGTACTTC	NA	12	NA	TRBV5-1	TRBJ2-5
CASSWAGISTDTQYF	TGCGCCAGCAGCTGGGCGGGGATAAGCACAGATACGCAGTATTTT	NA	15	NA	TRBV5-1	TRBJ2-3
CSAVEGINEQYF	TGCAGCGCCGTGGAGGGGATAAACGAGCAGTACTTC	NA	12	many	TRBV29-1	TRBJ2-7
CSASEATAEETQYF	TGCAGTGCTAGTGAGGCGACGGCCGAAGAGACCCAGTACTTC	NA	14	few	TRBV20-1	TRBJ2-5
CASSSMTGIPSYNEQFF	TGCGCCAGCAGCTCTATGACAGGCATACCCTCCTACAATGAGCAGTTCTTC	NA	17	few	TRBV5-1	TRBJ2-1
CASSSGLSEAFF	TGCGCCAGCAGCTCGGGACTCTCTGAAGCTTTCTTT	NA	12	NA	TRBV5-1	TRBJ1-1
CASSPRRDTGELFF	TGTGCCAGCAGCCCTCGAAGGGACACCGGGGAGCTGTTTTTT	NA	14	many	TRBV9	TRBJ2-2
CASSWPTSGGTDTQYF	TGTGCCAGCAGTTGGCCTACTAGCGGGGGAACAGATACGCAGTATTTT	TRBD2	16	NA	TRBV28	TRBJ2-3
CASSFEGSGELFF	TGCGCCAGCAGCTTCGAGGGGAGCGGGGAGCTGTTTTTT	NA	13	NA	TRBV5-1	TRBJ2-2
CASTGDGPGEQYF	TGCGCCAGCACAGGGGACGGTCCTGGTGAGCAGTACTTC	NA	13	few	TRBV5-1	TRBJ2-7
CASSLSARVSYEQYF	TGTGCCAGCAGCTTATCAGCAAGGGTCTCCTACGAGCAGTACTTC	NA	15	many	TRBV7-8	TRBJ2-7
CASSFGQEETQYF	TGTGCCAGCAGCTTCGGCCAGGAAGAGACCCAGTACTTC	NA	13	NA	TRBV7-9	TRBJ2-5
CASSLVGLGDNEQFF	TGCGCCAGCAGCTTGGTCGGGCTAGGTGACAATGAGCAGTTCTTC	NA	15	NA	TRBV5-1	TRBJ2-1
CSASFTGRIAFF	TGCAGTGCTAGTTTCACAGGGCGCATAGCTTTCTTT	NA	12	NA	TRBV20-1	TRBJ1-1
CASSLGQGNEKLFF	TGCGCCAGCAGCTTGGGGCAGGGTAACGAAAAACTGTTTTTT	NA	14	many	TRBV7-9	TRBJ1-4
CSARDPGAGSSYEQYF	TGCAGTGCTAGAGATCCTGGGGCAGGAAGCTCCTACGAGCAGTACTTC	NA	16	NA	TRBV20-1	TRBJ2-7
CASSLEISPGKQFF	TGCGCCAGCAGCTTGGAGATCAGCCCAGGGAAGCAGTTCTTC	NA	14	many	TRBV5-1	TRBJ2-1
CASSEQGPSYEQYF	TGTGCCAGCAGTGAACAGGGCCCGTCCTACGAGCAGTACTTC	NA	14	many	TRBV12-3/TRBV12-4	TRBJ2-7
CASSYVASGRDTQYF	TGTGCCAGCAGTTACGTGGCTAGCGGGAGGGATACGCAGTATTTT	TRBD2	15	many	TRBV6-5	TRBJ2-3
CASSPSGARNNEQFF	TGCGCCAGCAGCCCATCAGGGGCTCGGAACAATGAGCAGTTCTTC	NA	15	NA	TRBV5-1	TRBJ2-1
CASSPISLGVTGELFF	TGCGCCAGCAGCCCGATTAGCCTTGGGGTCACCGGGGAGCTGTTTTTT	NA	16	NA	TRBV5-1	TRBJ2-2
CSARAAGSAGELFF	TGCAGTGCTAGAGCAGCGGGATCAGCCGGGGAGCTGTTTTTT	TRBD2	14	many	TRBV20-1	TRBJ2-2
CASSLRVRGSAHNEQFF	TGTGCCAGCAGTTTAAGGGTCCGGGGTAGCGCGCACAATGAGCAGTTCTTC	NA	17	many	TRBV12-3/TRBV12-4	TRBJ2-1
CSGSPTSDEQFF	TGCAGCGGCAGCCCGACTAGCGATGAGCAGTTCTTC	TRBD2	12	many	TRBV29-1	TRBJ2-1
CSASRRRATEAFF	TGCAGTGCTAGTCGACGCAGGGCGACTGAAGCTTTCTTT	NA	13	many	TRBV20-1	TRBJ1-1
CASSSPGTGVDGYTF	TGTGCCAGCAGCTCCCCAGGGACAGGGGTTGATGGCTACACCTTC	TRBD1	15	few	TRBV13	TRBJ1-2
CASSQGEARITGELFF	TGTGCCAGCAGCCAAGGGGAAGCGCGAATCACCGGGGAGCTGTTTTTT	NA	16	many	TRBV3-1	TRBJ2-2
CASRNLAVTYEQYF	TGTGCCAGCAGAAATCTAGCAGTCACCTACGAGCAGTACTTC	NA	14	many	TRBV28	TRBJ2-7
CSAWTDLLPTDTQYF	TGCAGTGCCTGGACCGATCTCTTACCCACAGATACGCAGTATTTT	NA	15	many	TRBV20-1	TRBJ2-3
CASSFINPGELFF	TGTGCCAGCAGCTTCATTAATCCCGGGGAGCTGTTTTTT	NA	13	many	TRBV7-2	TRBJ2-2
CASSLSGTSTDTQYF	TGCGCCAGCAGCTTGTCGGGGACTAGCACAGATACGCAGTATTTT	NA	15	many	TRBV5-1	TRBJ2-3
CATSRDLKQGREKLFF	TGTGCCACCAGCAGAGATCTGAAACAGGGACGTGAAAAACTGTTTTTT	NA	16	many	TRBV15	TRBJ1-4
CASSLALGVGGVLQKSLAFF	TGTGCCAGCAGCTTAGCGTTAGGGGTCGGGGGCGTCTTGCAGAAAAGTTTGGCTTTCTTT	NA	20	many	TRBV7-8	TRBJ1-1
CSARPPDRNEQFF	TGCAGTGCTAGACCGCCGGACCGCAATGAGCAGTTCTTC	NA	13	many	TRBV20-1	TRBJ2-1
CASSQLRLAGGLMFDTQYF	TGTGCCAGCAGTCAACTCCGACTAGCGGGGGGTCTAATGTTTGATACGCAGTATTTT	TRBD2	19	many	TRBV27	TRBJ2-3